The 26 T cell receptor beta chains reported below all come from one sample, sequenced in a study of T cell repertoires in cytomegalovirus infection. TCRdb re-derived calls from the reads in MiXCR, one entry per CDR3 protein. The repertoire includes approximately 250,000 distinct CDR3 sequences, approximately 22% of them detected once, and about 18% sits in the top ten. Sequences were obtained from CD8+ T cells from PBMCs. The origin of the receptors is a human donor in good health (CMV status not recorded). Some clones in this sample may be carry-over from other donors' samples.

This sequence joins TRBV7-2 and TRBJ1-5; D perhaps matches TRBD1 (6 bases). The germline V and J ends were trimmed by 5 bases and 1 base, with 9 bases remaining between them. The V gene's germline CDR1 is SGHTA and CDR2 FQGNSA. The CDR3 runs to 14 residues. CDR3 amino acids: CASSMQGSNQPQHF. CDR3 in DNA: TGTGCCAGCAGCATGCAGGGGAGCAATCAGCCCCAGCATTTT.

This clonotype was counted between two and nine times. The chain uses TRBV28 and TRBJ2-3; 10 bases line up with TRBD2. J gave up 3 bases and V 2 bases, and 5 bases lay outside the gene matches. Looked up from germline, CDR1 is MDHEN and CDR2 is SYDVKM. This CDR3 is built from 16 residues. The CDR3 loop is CASSLGTSGVTDTQYF. The CDR3, as DNA: TGTGCCAGCAGTTTAGGAACTAGCGGGGTAACAGATACGCAGTATTTT.

The rearrangement links TRBV2 to TRBJ2-7, with 8 bases identical to TRBD1. The V gene's germline CDR1 is SNHLY and CDR2 FYNNEI. Losses at the gene ends were 8 bases for V and 0 bases for J; bases not matched to a gene: 6. The CDR3 contains 14 residues. The CDR3 DNA reads TGTGCCAGCCAATCCGGGACAGGCTCCTACGAGCAGTACTTC. This sequence encodes CASQSGTGSYEQYF.

This clonotype was detected a few times. The chain couples TRBV7-9 to TRBJ1-1; 7 nucleotides agree with TRBD1. Per germline, CDR1 SEHNR and CDR2 FQNEAQ (reference sequence). J was trimmed by 0 bases and V by 8 bases; bases with no gene match: 6. This CDR3 comprises 14 residues. CDR3 sequence (DNA): TGTGCCAGCGGCCCGACAGGGATGAACACTGAAGCTTTCTTT. Encoded protein: CASGPTGMNTEAFF.

Written as DNA, the CDR3 is TGTGCCATCAGGGCAGACAGCATGAACACTGAAGCTTTCTTT. Its protein product is CAIRADSMNTEAFF. The chain uses TRBV10-3 and TRBJ1-1; D might be TRBD1 (5 bases). The V gene lost 6 bases and the J gene lost 0 bases, with 11 bases spanning the gap. The V gene's germline CDR1 is ENHRY and CDR2 SYGVKD. The CDR3 extends over 14 amino acids.

The gene calls are TRBV20-1 and TRBJ1-1; D remains ambiguous. CDR1 is DFQATT, CDR2 SNEGSKA, per germline (reference sequence). V dropped 5 bases and J dropped 3 bases, with 13 bases sitting between them. The CDR3 is 13 residues long. The DNA of the CDR3 is TGCAGTGCTCTAACCCTCCGAGACACTGAAGCTTTCTTT. It encodes CSALTLRDTEAFF.

The V and J genes are TRBV9 and TRBJ1-1, with TRBD1 matching 7 bases. V lost 0 bases to trimming and J lost 8 bases; unmatched junction nucleotides: 4. The CDR3 covers 13 residues. The germline CDR1 and CDR2 sequences are SGDLS and YYNGEE. This CDR3 reads CASSVEGGSEAFF. CDR3 in DNA: TGTGCCAGCAGCGTAGAAGGGGGCTCCGAAGCTTTCTTT.

The CDR3 DNA is TGTGCCAGCAGCCAAGAATCAGCGTACGAGCAGTACTTC. Translating it yields CASSQESAYEQYF. The rearrangement uses TRBV4-2 and TRBJ2-7; D is uncertain. V gave up 0 bases and J gave up 4 bases, with 7 bases separating them. Germline V lookup: CDR1 LGHNA, CDR2 YNFKEQ. CDR3 length: 13 amino acids.

This chain joins TRBV19 and TRBJ2-2; 12 bases are shared with TRBD2. V shed 6 bases and J 7 bases; nucleotides not matched to a gene: 12. Germline V gives CDR1 LNHDA, CDR2 SQIVND (reference sequence). This CDR3 contains 17 residues. The CDR3 nucleotides read TGTGCCAGTAGCCGGACCCTAGCGGGGGGGCGAGGCGGGGAGCTGTTTTTT. Translated, it gives CASSRTLAGGRGGELFF.

This clonotype appeared many times. The V gene is TRBV6-6, the J gene TRBJ2-1, with 7 nucleotides matching TRBD2. The trim removed 4 bases at V and 7 bases at J, leaving 1 base unmatched. The CDR3 is 12 amino acids. In germline, CDR1 is MNHNY, CDR2 SVGAGI (reference sequence). The DNA for the CDR3 is TGTGCCAGCAGTTGGCGGGGGAATGAGCAGTTCTTC. Residues: CASSWRGNEQFF.

The genes are TRBV29-1 and TRBJ2-7; TRBD2 matches 7 bases. V shed 4 bases, J shed 0 bases, and the junction held 6 bases outside the gene matches. The V gene's germline CDR1 is SQVTM and CDR2 ANQGSEA. The CDR3 is made up of 14 amino acids. The CDR3 DNA is TGCAGCGTTGGAGCGGGGATGAGCTCCTACGAGCAGTACTTC. Translated, it gives CSVGAGMSSYEQYF.

The chain has TRBV5-6 and TRBJ2-1; TRBD2 aligns across 7 bases. The CDR3 runs 16 residues. With 7 bases clipped from V and 3 bases from J, the junction kept 13 bases outside the gene matches. Germline CDR1 is SGHDT and CDR2 is YYEEEE. CDR3: CASLGWGGSYYNEQFF. CDR3 in DNA: TGTGCCAGCCTCGGATGGGGGGGGTCCTACTACAATGAGCAGTTCTTC.

The chain uses TRBV15 and TRBJ2-4; no firm D call. V lost 3 bases to trimming and J lost 5 bases, with 8 bases between them. Germline CDR1 LNHNV, CDR2 YYDKDF (reference sequence). This CDR3 contains 13 residues. DNA of the CDR3: TGTGCCACCAGCAGGCCGGGCCAAAACATTCAGTACTTC. Protein: CATSRPGQNIQYF.

This clonotype was observed a few times. The V call is TRBV20-1, the J call TRBJ1-5; tentatively, D is TRBD1 (5 bases). This CDR3 region has 12 residues. Trimming took off 3 bases at V and 7 bases at J, with 10 bases between the two ends. CDR1 DFQATT and CDR2 SNEGSKA come from the germline V gene (reference sequence). The CDR3 protein is CSASKRDQPQHF. Here the CDR3 DNA reads TGCAGTGCTAGTAAGAGGGACCAGCCCCAGCATTTT.

This clonotype was counted ten times or more. The rearrangement links TRBV7-9 to TRBJ2-7, with 7 bases matching TRBD1. V was pared by 7 bases and J by 0 bases, with 6 bases of the junction left unmatched. This CDR3 is built from 14 residues. The germline V gene has CDR1 SEHNR and CDR2 FQNEAQ (reference sequence). Here the CDR3 reads CASTITGDSYEQYF. CDR3 DNA: TGTGCCAGCACCATAACAGGGGACTCCTACGAGCAGTACTTC.

This clonotype was counted at least ten times. The chain couples TRBV6-5 to TRBJ1-1; TRBD1 aligns across 7 bases. Trimming removed 2 bases from V and 4 bases from J; junction bases left unmatched: 10. The CDR3 sequence is 16 residues long. CDR1 is MNHEY and CDR2 is SVGAGI in the germline V gene. CDR3 coding DNA: TGTGCCAGCAGTTACAGGGGGCGAGGTGTAATCACTGAAGCTTTCTTT. Its translation: CASSYRGRGVITEAFF.

The chain carries TRBV28 and TRBJ2-4, with TRBD1 identical over 7 bases. Losses at the gene ends were 3 bases for V and 2 bases for J; bases not matched to a gene: 7. Germline CDR1 and CDR2: MDHEN and SYDVKM. CDR3 length: 16 amino acids. This CDR3 reads CASSFLGGRTKNIQYF. In DNA form, the CDR3 reads TGTGCCAGCAGTTTCCTAGGGGGCAGGACCAAAAACATTCAGTACTTC.

This clonotype was seen once. The chain is built from TRBV19 and TRBJ2-7, with D perhaps TRBD1 (5 bases). V lost 7 bases and J 1 base, leaving 8 bases between the germline ends. Per germline, CDR1 LNHDA and CDR2 SQIVND (reference sequence). This CDR3 contains 12 residues. CDR3 nucleotides: TGTGCCAGTATCACAGGTTCCTACGAGCAGTACTTC. Translating gives CASITGSYEQYF.

The rearrangement joins TRBV7-6 to TRBJ2-2; maybe TRBD2 (6 bases). Trimming removed 5 bases from V and 1 base from J, with 8 bases in between. The length of the CDR3 is 14 residues. The germline V gene has CDR1 SGHVS and CDR2 FNYEAQ. DNA of the CDR3: TGTGCCAGCAGCCACGGGGGGAACACCGGGGAGCTGTTTTTT. Translation gives CASSHGGNTGELFF.

This clonotype was picked up a small number of times. The genes are TRBV7-8 and TRBJ2-1; 9 nucleotides align to TRBD2. The CDR3 runs 19 residues. V gave up 2 bases and J gave up 8 bases; unmatched junction bases: 19. CDR1 is SGHVS, CDR2 FQNEAQ, per germline. In DNA, the CDR3 is TGTGCCAGCAGCTTAAAGTTAGGGCCGGGACTAGCATCAACCTATGAGCAGTTCTTC. Encoded protein: CASSLKLGPGLASTYEQFF.

This clonotype has more than one count but fewer than ten. This chain connects TRBV28 to TRBJ2-5; 7 nucleotides agree with TRBD1. Trimming removed 5 bases from V and 10 bases from J; junction bases left unmatched: 16. Germline CDR1 and CDR2: MDHEN and SYDVKM. The CDR3 loop spans 15 amino acids. The CDR3 protein is CASSPGTVSPLDQYF. The CDR3 region has the DNA TGTGCCAGCAGTCCCGGGACAGTCTCTCCGTTGGACCAGTACTTC.

This clonotype has at least ten counts. V and J are TRBV7-2 and TRBJ2-1; D is possibly TRBD2 (5 bases). Trimming took off 0 bases at V and 12 bases at J, with 12 bases between the two ends. In germline, CDR1 is SGHTA, CDR2 FQGNSA. The CDR3 is 13 residues long. The CDR3 coding sequence is TGTGCCAGCAGCTTAGCGTTTCTAGCTGGGCAGTTCTTC. Translated: CASSLAFLAGQFF.

Of note for this clonotype: Just one base apart from a much larger clone, this may be a read error. The rearrangement joins TRBV7-4 to TRBJ1-1, with 8 positions matching TRBD1. CDR1 and CDR2 (germline): SGHVT, SQSDAQ. This CDR3 contains 14 residues. CDR3 in amino acids: CAGSPGQGQAEAFF. For the CDR3, the DNA is TGTGCCGGCAGCCCCGGACAGGGACAGGCTGAAGCTTTCTTT.

This clonotype was observed a few times. The J gene is TRBJ2-7, the V gene TRBV7-9; D perhaps matches TRBD2 (5 bases). The V and J ends lost 7 bases and 5 bases respectively, with 12 bases between them. CDR3 size: 12 residues. The germline gives CDR1 SEHNR, CDR2 FQNEAQ (reference sequence). CDR3 sequence: CASTPGFHEQYF. The CDR3, as DNA: TGTGCCAGCACTCCGGGGTTCCACGAGCAGTACTTC. Based on the CDR3 plus reference TRBV7-9 and TRBJ2-7, the full variable domain is DTGVSQNPRHKITKRGQNVTFRCDPISEHNRLYWYRQTLGQGPEFLTYFQNEAQLEKSRLLSDRFSAERPKGSFSTLEIQRTEQGDSAMYLCASTPGFHEQYFGPGTRLTVT.

This chain uses TRBV15 with TRBJ1-1, with 7 bases aligning to TRBD1. V dropped 7 bases and J dropped 6; count of bases not matched to a gene: 8. Germline CDR1 and CDR2: LNHNV and YYDKDF (reference sequence). The CDR3 spans 13 residues. DNA for the CDR3: TGTGCCACCACCCGACAGGGAAGGCCTGAAGCTTTCTTT. Its translation is CATTRQGRPEAFF.

The V gene is TRBV24-1, the J gene TRBJ2-3; D gene ambiguous. The germline gives CDR1 KGHDR, CDR2 SFDVKD. The CDR3 loop spans 17 amino acids. Trimming cost V 3 bases and J 2 bases, with 17 bases left between them. CDR3 DNA sequence: TGTGCCACCAGTGATACCTCCGGACCGATAAACACAGATACGCAGTATTTT. As protein: CATSDTSGPINTDTQYF.